Below are 17 T cell receptor beta chains sequenced from a single sample in a study of blood T cell repertoires in COVID-19. Produced via immunoSEQ multiplex PCR; TCRdb's table is partial and in-frame only. The repertoire holds 450,000 to 500,000 clones, with around 90% as singletons. Sample: PBMCs or T cells enriched from blood (not recorded which). Every receptor here comes from a woman aged 18 to 35 who had recovered from COVID-19.

This clone turned up a few times. The chain links TRBV19 to TRBJ2-2; TRBD1 is a possible D gene (5 bases). The CDR3 is made up of 12 amino acids. The germline V gene encodes CDR1 LNHDA and CDR2 SQIVND (reference sequence). Trimming took off 8 bases at V and 6 bases at J, with 10 bases between the two ends. CDR3 amino acids: CASALGAGELFF. DNA of the CDR3: TGTGCCAGTGCCTTAGGGGCCGGGGAGCTGTTTTTT.

This clone occurred once. The chain has TRBV7-2 and TRBJ1-5, with TRBD1 as a possible D gene (5 bases). The CDR3 has 15 amino acids. V was cut by 0 bases and J by 3 bases, with 9 bases left in between. Per the germline V gene, CDR1 is SGHTA and CDR2 is FQGNSA. CDR3 protein: CASSLAVGLNQPQHF. The DNA of the CDR3 is TGTGCCAGCAGCTTAGCTGTGGGGCTCAATCAGCCCCAGCATTTT.

The V gene is TRBV30, the J gene TRBJ1-3, with D unclear. The length of the CDR3 is 13 residues. V gave up 5 bases and J gave up 0 bases, with 8 bases separating them. From germline, CDR1 is GTSNPN and CDR2 SVGIG (reference sequence). The CDR3 loop reads CAWVLGSGNTIYF. CDR3 bases: TGTGCCTGGGTACTTGGCTCTGGAAACACCATATATTTT.

V gene TRBV18 combines with J gene TRBJ1-2, with D possibly being TRBD1 (5 bases). From germline, CDR1 is KGHSH and CDR2 LQKENI. CDR3 length: 13 amino acids. With 3 bases removed from V and 4 bases from J, the gap between germline ends came to 9 bases. The CDR3: CASSPLDTYGYTF. DNA of the CDR3: TGTGCCAGCTCACCCTTGGACACCTATGGCTACACCTTC. The entire variable domain, with the rest obtained from reference TRBV18 and TRBJ1-2, is as follows: NAGVMQNPRHLVRRRGQEARLRCSPMKGHSHVYWYRQLPEEGLKFMVYLQKENIIDESGMPKERFSAEFPKEGPSILRIQQVVRGDSAAYFCASSPLDTYGYTFGSGTRLTVV.

In this sample, this clone turned up once. The sample contains more than one DNA sequence encoding this CDR3. The chain recombines TRBV5-4 with TRBJ1-6, with 8 bases matching TRBD1. V dropped 0 bases and J dropped 8; count of bases not matched to a gene: 1. The CDR3 runs to 14 residues. The germline V gene encodes CDR1 SGHNT and CDR2 YYREEE (reference sequence). The CDR3 spells CASSLDRGYSPLHF. In DNA form, the CDR3 reads TGTGCCAGCAGCTTGGACAGGGGGTATTCACCCCTCCACTTT.

This sequence joins TRBV13 and TRBJ1-6, with TRBD1 identical over 10 bases. This CDR3 has 14 amino acids. CDR1 is PRHDT, CDR2 FYEKMQ, per germline (reference sequence). V was pared by 7 bases and J by 9 bases, with 6 bases of the junction left unmatched. CDR3 residues: CASTSGTGVSPLHF. Here the CDR3 DNA reads TGTGCCAGCACCTCCGGGACAGGGGTTTCACCCCTCCACTTT. Full variable domain (missing parts from reference TRBV13 and TRBJ1-6): AAGVIQSPRHLIKEKRETATLKCYPIPRHDTVYWYQQGPGQDPQFLISFYEKMQSDKGSIPDRFSAQQFSDYHSELNMSSLELGDSALYFCASTSGTGVSPLHFGNGTRLTVT.

This clone was observed a few times. The chain is built from TRBV6-4 and TRBJ2-3; 16 bases fit TRBD2. Germline assignment: CDR1 MRHNA and CDR2 SNTAGT. This CDR3 has 16 amino acids. V lost 2 bases and J lost 4; bases outside the gene matches: 0. Here the CDR3 DNA reads TGTGCCAGCAGTGACGGGACTAGCGGGGGGGCAGATACGCAGTATTTT. This gives the protein CASSDGTSGGADTQYF.

The chain joins TRBV28 to TRBJ1-1; D gene unclear. The V gene lost 2 bases and the J gene lost 7 bases, with 17 bases spanning the gap. CDR1 and CDR2 (germline): MDHEN, SYDVKM. The CDR3 is 15 amino acids. The CDR3 protein is CASSLQAPASLEAFF. CDR3 nucleotides: TGTGCCAGCAGTTTACAGGCCCCCGCGTCGCTTGAAGCTTTCTTT.

This chain joins TRBV18 and TRBJ2-1; D remains ambiguous. The V end was cut by 0 bases, the J end by 7 bases, with 13 bases between. Germline CDR1 and CDR2: KGHSH and LQKENI. CDR3 length equals 15 residues. CDR3 nucleotides: TGTGCCAGCTCACCACCTAACGCTAAGGAGAATGAGCAGTTCTTC. This sequence encodes CASSPPNAKENEQFF.

Turning to this clone: The identical CDR3 is also encoded by other nucleotide sequences in the sample. The CDR3 sequence is CASSLGQGNYGYTF. DNA for the CDR3: TGCGCCAGCAGCCTCGGACAGGGGAACTATGGCTACACCTTC. V usage is TRBV5-1 and J usage is TRBJ1-2; TRBD1 matches 9 bases. Germline assignment: CDR1 SGHRS and CDR2 YFSETQ. The ends lost 4 bases at V and 2 bases at J; junction bases unmatched: 3. There are 14 residues in the CDR3.

The chain joins TRBV4-2 to TRBJ2-7; 7 nucleotides align to TRBD1. The CDR3 loop spans 14 amino acids. V trimming: 5 bases; J trimming: 4 bases; junction bases outside the gene matches: 8. CDR1 and CDR2 from the germline V gene are LGHNA and YNFKEQ. The CDR3 DNA reads TGTGCCAGCAGCTCCGGGACAGCGCCTTACGAGCAGTACTTC. This translates into CASSSGTAPYEQYF.

This clone was seen a single time. The chain is built from TRBV7-9 and TRBJ2-5; perhaps TRBD2 as D (6 bases). Germline assignment: CDR1 SEHNR and CDR2 FQNEAQ (reference sequence). The V end lost 4 bases, the J end lost 5 bases, and 14 bases lay between the germline ends. This CDR3 has 14 residues. The CDR3 region has the DNA TGTGCCAGCAGCTCCCCGGGGGTCGGGGAGACCCAGTACTTC. Translated, it gives CASSSPGVGETQYF.

This clone was recorded only once. The chain is built from TRBV10-1 and TRBJ1-2; D not certain. Germline loops: CDR1 WNHNN, CDR2 SYGVQD (reference sequence). Deletions cut 5 bases from V and 1 base from J, with 17 bases between. The CDR3 runs 16 residues. The CDR3 DNA follows: TGCGCCAGCAGTTCCCGGTGGAGACCTCTTAACTATGGCTACACCTTC. Residues: CASSSRWRPLNYGYTF.

The chain has TRBV10-3 and TRBJ2-2; D may be TRBD1 (6 bases). Germline V gene lookup returns CDR1 ENHRY and CDR2 SYGVKD. The CDR3 runs 15 residues. The ends were cut back, 8 bases at V and 0 bases at J, with 13 bases in the middle. CDR3 protein: CAIGGNPPNTGELFF. CDR3 coding DNA: TGTGCCATCGGGGGCAATCCCCCGAACACCGGGGAGCTGTTTTTT.

V usage is TRBV5-1 and J usage is TRBJ2-6; TRBD1 matches 7 bases. This CDR3 spans 16 amino acids. After removal of 5 bases from V and 2 bases from J, the junction contained 7 bases not matched to a gene. Germline CDR1 and CDR2: SGHRS and YFSETQ. CDR3 coding DNA: TGCGCCAGCAGTCACGACAGGGAAACTGGGGCCAACGTCCTGACTTTC. This gives the protein CASSHDRETGANVLTF. The full variable domain, its missing parts supplied by reference TRBV5-1 and TRBJ2-6, is KAGVTQTPRYLIKTRGQQVTLSCSPISGHRSVSWYQQTPGQGLQFLFEYFSETQRNKGNFPGRFSGRQFSNSRSEMNVSTLELGDSALYLCASSHDRETGANVLTFGAGSRLTVL.

This clone came up once. The chain joins TRBV9 to TRBJ2-3; 11 positions agree with TRBD2. With 3 bases clipped from V and 2 bases from J, the junction kept 5 bases outside the gene matches. Germline V gives CDR1 SGDLS, CDR2 YYNGEE. The CDR3 consists of 16 residues. CDR3 nucleotides: TGTGCCAGCAGCGGACCTAGCGGGGGGTACACAGATACGCAGTATTTT. Its protein is CASSGPSGGYTDTQYF.

This sequence joins TRBV24-1 and TRBJ1-5; D perhaps matches TRBD1 (5 bases). V lost 10 bases to trimming and J lost 3 bases, with 24 bases between them. CDR1 is KGHDR, CDR2 SFDVKD, per germline. CDR3 length equals 17 residues. The CDR3 protein is CATLDSWGGPANQPQHF. The CDR3 nucleotides read TGTGCCACTCTTGATTCTTGGGGGGGACCGGCCAATCAGCCCCAGCATTTT.